This T cell receptor (beta chain) was documented in a study of response to subunit inactivated influenza vaccine. TCRdb analysed the RT-PCR reads with MiXCR anew, one entry per CDR3 protein. Among about half a million distinct CDR3 sequences, less than 8% were seen once, and the ten largest hold roughly 13%. CDR3 length equals 13 residues. Trimming cost V 5 bases and J 4 bases, with 11 bases left between them. Germline loops: CDR1 SGHDN, CDR2 FVKESK. This clonotype was seen only a few times. The sequencing used PBMCs from blood, collected about 24 months after vaccination. The V and J genes are TRBV14 and TRBJ1-2; maybe TRBD1 (5 bases). The receptor was derived from a man between 50 and 70 years old who received an inactivated influenza vaccine. Here the CDR3 reads CASSSGAFYGYTF. The DNA for the CDR3 is TGTGCCAGCAGCTCCGGGGCGTTCTATGGCTACACCTTC.